One TCR beta chain is described in this entry. The data belong to a study of blood T cell repertoires in COVID-19. On the study more broadly: Acute and convalescent COVID-19 samples came from the United States, Italy and Spain. T cells, B-cell-depleted T cells, or PBMCs provided the cDNA or gDNA that served as material.

Per the original data handling: Reference gene primer amplification gave nucleated cell count estimates. Measured with immunoSEQ multiplex PCR; TCRdb has only the in-frame clones, and not every one. For V, J and clone size, that table is used; D and trimming come from the DNA. The sample includes roughly 80,000 clones, approximately 90% of them seen just once. The sample taken for sequencing was peripheral blood. The sequence was obtained from a woman over 75 with acute or convalescent COVID-19.

CDR3 sequence (DNA): TGCGCCAGCAGCCAATCGACAGGGATCGATGGCTACACCTTC. The encoded protein is CASSQSTGIDGYTF. V is TRBV5-1 and J is TRBJ1-2, with 7 bases matching TRBD1. Germline V CDR1 and CDR2: SGHRS, YFSETQ. The CDR3 is 14 residues long. Trimming at V came to 4 bases and at J to 6 bases, leaving 9 bases not matched to a gene.